Listed here is a single T cell receptor (beta chain). The antigen remains unidentified. These data originate in a study of T cell responses to AZD1222 COVID-19 vaccine. The study's findings and limits: The donor group comprised mostly white British people and more females; the analysis possibly underestimated clonal diversity.

The CDR3 has 14 residues. CDR1 and CDR2 from the germline V gene are SGHDT and YYEEEE. With 3 bases clipped from V and 6 bases from J, the junction kept 5 bases outside the gene matches. Sequencing used immunoSEQ multiplex PCR; TCRdb keeps in-frame clones, though not all of them. The repertoire holds 100,000 to 150,000 clones, about 89% seen once, with over 5% in the top ten. The starting material was peripheral blood, obtained on day 0 of AZD1222 vaccination. The chain links TRBV5-6 to TRBJ1-5, with TRBD1 matching over 8 bases. The TCR sequence derives from an adult in good health. The CDR3: CASSSTGGGQPQHF. The CDR3 nucleotides are TGTGCCAGCAGCTCAACAGGGGGAGGTCAGCCCCAGCATTTT.